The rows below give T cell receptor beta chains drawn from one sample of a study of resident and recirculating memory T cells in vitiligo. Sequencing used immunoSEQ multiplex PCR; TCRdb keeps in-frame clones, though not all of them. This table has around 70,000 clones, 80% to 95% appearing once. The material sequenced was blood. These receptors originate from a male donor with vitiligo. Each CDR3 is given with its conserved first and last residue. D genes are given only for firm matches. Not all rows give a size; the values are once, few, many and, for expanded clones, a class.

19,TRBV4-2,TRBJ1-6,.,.,TGTGCCAGCAGCCAAGTACAGGGAGGGAGGAAACTCCAAACGTCACCCCTCCACTTT,CASSQVQGGRKLQTSPLHF
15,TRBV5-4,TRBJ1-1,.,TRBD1,TGTGCCAGCAGCAGGGACAGGGGGACGAGCACTGAAGCTTTCTTT,CASSRDRGTSTEAFF
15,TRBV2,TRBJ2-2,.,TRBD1,TGTGCCAGCAGGGAGACAGGGTTAAACACCGGGGAGCTGTTTTTT,CASRETGLNTGELFF
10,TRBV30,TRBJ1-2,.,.,TGTGCCCCAAGGGGGTATGGCTACACCTTC,CAPRGYGYTF
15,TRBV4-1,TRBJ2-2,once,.,TGCGCCAGCAGCCAAGAGGGACAAAAGGTCGGGGAGCTGTTTTTT,CASSQEGQKVGELFF
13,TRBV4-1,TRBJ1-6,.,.,TGCGCCAGCAGCCAAGATGTGGGCTCACCCCTCCACTTT,CASSQDVGSPLHF
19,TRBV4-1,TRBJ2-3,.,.,TGCGCCAGCAGCCTCACCCAGGCCAAGGGGGGGAGATCAACAGATACGCAGTATTTT,CASSLTQAKGGRSTDTQYF
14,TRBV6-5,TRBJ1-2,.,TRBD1,TGTGCCAGCAGTTTAACCGGGACAGGCTATGGCTACACCTTC,CASSLTGTGYGYTF
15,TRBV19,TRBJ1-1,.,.,TGTGCCAGTAGTATCCCAGGGCTACTGAACACTGAAGCTTTCTTT,CASSIPGLLNTEAFF
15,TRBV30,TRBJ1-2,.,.,TGTGCCTGGAGGACCTCGGGGGGAGTTAACTATGGCTACACCTTC,CAWRTSGGVNYGYTF
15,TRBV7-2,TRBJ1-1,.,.,TGTGCCAGCAGCTTATTTGGGGCGGTGAACACTGAAGCTTTCTTT,CASSLFGAVNTEAFF
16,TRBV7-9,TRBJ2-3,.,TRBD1,TGTGCCAGCACTTATGGGGACAGGGCTAGCACAGATACGCAGTATTTT,CASTYGDRASTDTQYF
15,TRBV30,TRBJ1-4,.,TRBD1,TGTGCCTGGAGTGCATCCGGGACAGGAGTCGAAAAACTGTTTTTT,CAWSASGTGVEKLFF
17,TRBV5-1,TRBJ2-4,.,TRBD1,TGCGCCAGCAGCTTGGGTGGATTACAGGGGACCAAAAACATTCAGTACTTC,CASSLGGLQGTKNIQYF
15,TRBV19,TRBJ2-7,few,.,TGTGCCAGTAGGCCGGCAATTGGGGGGTTCTACGAGCAGTACTTC,CASRPAIGGFYEQYF
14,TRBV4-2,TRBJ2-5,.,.,TGTGCCAGCAGCCCAACTGCGGGGGCCGAGACCCAGTACTTC,CASSPTAGAETQYF
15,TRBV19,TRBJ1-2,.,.,TGTGCCAGTAGTATCCGGGACACGCCTAACTATGGCTACACCTTC,CASSIRDTPNYGYTF
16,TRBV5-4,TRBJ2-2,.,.,TGTGCCAGCAGCCCTAGGGGGGGACAGAACACCGGGGAGCTGTTTTTT,CASSPRGGQNTGELFF
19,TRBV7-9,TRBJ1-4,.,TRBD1,TGTGCCAGCAGGGGCGGACAGGGGGCGACGCGGTCGACTAATGAAAAACTGTTTTTT,CASRGGQGATRSTNEKLFF
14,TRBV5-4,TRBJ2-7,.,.,TGTGCCAGCAGCCGGGATTGGAACACCTACGAGCAGTACTTC,CASSRDWNTYEQYF
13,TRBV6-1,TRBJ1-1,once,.,TGTGCCAGCAGTGAAGTGGGGGCCGTGAGGGCTTTCTTT,CASSEVGAVRAFF
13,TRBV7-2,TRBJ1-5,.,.,TGTGCCAGCAGCTTAACGGGGAATCAGCCCCAGCATTTT,CASSLTGNQPQHF
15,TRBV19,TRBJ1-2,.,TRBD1,TGTGCCAGTAGTAATCCGGGACAGGGGGTCTATGGCTACACCTTC,CASSNPGQGVYGYTF
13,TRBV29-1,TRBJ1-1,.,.,TGCAGCGTTGGCTCCCCGGTGAACACTGAAGCTTTCTTT,CSVGSPVNTEAFF
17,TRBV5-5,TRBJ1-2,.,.,TGTGCCAGCAGCTTCGGAGGGACGGCTCACCCTAACTATGGCTACACCTTC,CASSFGGTAHPNYGYTF
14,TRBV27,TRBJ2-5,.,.,TGTGCCAGCAGTTTAATTGGTCTTCAGGAGACCCAGTACTTC,CASSLIGLQETQYF
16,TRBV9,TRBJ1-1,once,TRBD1,TGTGCCAGCAGCGTAGGATTGTCAGGGGGCTTCACTGAAGCTTTCTTT,CASSVGLSGGFTEAFF
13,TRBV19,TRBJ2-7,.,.,TGTGCCAGTAGTATGGGACCCGGGGGCGAGCAGTACTTC,CASSMGPGGEQYF
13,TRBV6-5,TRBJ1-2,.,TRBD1,TGTGCCAGCAGTGCCACAGGGGACTATGGCTACACCTTC,CASSATGDYGYTF
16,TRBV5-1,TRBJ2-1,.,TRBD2,TGCGCCAGCAGCCCGGGAGGTAGCGGGTTTTACAATGAGCAGTTCTTC,CASSPGGSGFYNEQFF
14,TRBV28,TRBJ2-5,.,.,TGTGCCAGCAGTTTAATAGGGGGTCAAGAGACCCAGTACTTC,CASSLIGGQETQYF
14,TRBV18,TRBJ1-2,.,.,TGTGCCAGCTCACCACTCACGGAGACTTATGGCTACACCTTC,CASSPLTETYGYTF
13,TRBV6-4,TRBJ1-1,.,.,TGTGCCAGCAGTGCTTACTCGGGGACTGAAGCTTTCTTT,CASSAYSGTEAFF
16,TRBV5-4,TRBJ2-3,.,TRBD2,TGTGCCAGCAGCTTGCTCGGGACTAGCGTCGGGCATACGCAGTATTTT,CASSLLGTSVGHTQYF
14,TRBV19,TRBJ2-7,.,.,TGTGCCAGTAGTAGATTGGGCCCGGGGGACGAGCAGTACTTC,CASSRLGPGDEQYF
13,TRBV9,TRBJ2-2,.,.,TGTGCCAGCAGCGCCGTTAACACCGGGGAGCTGTTTTTT,CASSAVNTGELFF
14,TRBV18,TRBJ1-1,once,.,TGTGCCAGCTCCCGGACCGGGGATTCCACTGAAGCTTTCTTT,CASSRTGDSTEAFF
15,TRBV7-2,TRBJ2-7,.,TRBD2,TGTGCCAGCAGCTCACCGGGACTACTTACCTACGAGCAGTACTTC,CASSSPGLLTYEQYF
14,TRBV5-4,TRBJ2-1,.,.,TGTGCCAGCAGCTTGGCCTTCGGGGGACATGAGCAGTTCTTC,CASSLAFGGHEQFF
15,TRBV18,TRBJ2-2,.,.,TGTGCCAGCTCACCACCGGGGGGAAACACCGGGGAGCTGTTTTTT,CASSPPGGNTGELFF
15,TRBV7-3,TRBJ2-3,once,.,TGTGCCAGCAGCTTAAACGGCGGGGACACAGATACGCAGTATTTT,CASSLNGGDTDTQYF
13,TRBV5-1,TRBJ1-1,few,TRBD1,TGCGCCAGCAGCCCGGACAGGGGAGAAAGAGCTTTCTTT,CASSPDRGERAFF
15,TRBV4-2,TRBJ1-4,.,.,TGTGCCAGCAGCCAACGGGGGGAGCCAAGGGAAAAACTGTTTTTT,CASSQRGEPREKLFF
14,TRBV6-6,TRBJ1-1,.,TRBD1,TGTGCCAGCAGTTCTCAGGGGGGGAACACTGAAGCTTTCTTT,CASSSQGGNTEAFF
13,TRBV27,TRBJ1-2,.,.,TGTGCCAGCAGTTTACAGGGGAACTATGGCTACACCTTC,CASSLQGNYGYTF
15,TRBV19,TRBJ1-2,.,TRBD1,TGTGCCAGCGGGACAGATCTTGGGGGCTACTATGGCTACACCTTC,CASGTDLGGYYGYTF
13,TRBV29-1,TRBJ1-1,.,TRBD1,TGCAGCGTTGGTTCACAGGGGCCCACTGAAGCTTTCTTT,CSVGSQGPTEAFF
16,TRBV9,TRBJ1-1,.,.,TGTGCCAGCAGCCCCCGGTGGGAGACCCTGAACACTGAAGCTTTCTTT,CASSPRWETLNTEAFF
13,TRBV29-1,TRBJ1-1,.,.,TGCAGCGTTGAGAGGCGAGGAACGGCTGAAGCTTTCTTT,CSVERRGTAEAFF
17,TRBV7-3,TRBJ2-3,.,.,TGTGCCAGCAGCTTAATGCGGGTCCGAGCTAGCACAGATACGCAGTATTTT,CASSLMRVRASTDTQYF
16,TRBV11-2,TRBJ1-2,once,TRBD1,TGTGCCAGCAGCTTAGAAGGTGCAGGGGGAGGCTATGGCTACACCTTC,CASSLEGAGGGYGYTF
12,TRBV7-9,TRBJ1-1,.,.,TGTGCCAGCAGTCAGCGGGACCCTGAAGCTTTCTTT,CASSQRDPEAFF
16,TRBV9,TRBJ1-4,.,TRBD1,TGTGCCAGCAGCTCTAAGACCGGGACAGGGGCTGAAAAACTGTTTTTT,CASSSKTGTGAEKLFF
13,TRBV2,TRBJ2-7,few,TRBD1,TGTGCCAGCAGTCGACAGGGTCTCTACGAGCAGTACTTC,CASSRQGLYEQYF
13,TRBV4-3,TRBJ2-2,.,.,TGCGCCAGCAGCCAAGAATTAGCCGGGGAGCTGTTTTTT,CASSQELAGELFF
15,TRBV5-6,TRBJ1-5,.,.,TGTGCCAGCAGCTTGTACGCGGGCGGCAATCAGCCCCAGCATTTT,CASSLYAGGNQPQHF
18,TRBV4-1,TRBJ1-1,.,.,TGCGCCAGCAGCCAAGTTGTCCTCGATAACGGTGGGAACACTGAAGCTTTCTTT,CASSQVVLDNGGNTEAFF
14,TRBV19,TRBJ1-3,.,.,TGTGCCAGTATGTCGTCAGTCTCTGGAAACACCATATATTTT,CASMSSVSGNTIYF